A selection of T cell receptor beta chains follows, all from one sample in a study of blood T cell repertoires in COVID-19. Profiling relied on immunoSEQ multiplex PCR, and the TCRdb table lists in-frame clones only, not all of them. The sample has roughly 360,000 clones; about 80% are singletons. Material for sequencing was peripheral blood. The receptor source for this set is a human donor with acute or convalescent COVID-19. The donor label of this sample is uncertain. The CDR3 runs from the conserved cysteine through the conserved F or W. Each record gives: CDR3 length, clone size, D gene, J gene, V gene, CDR3 protein, CDR3 DNA. D genes are given only for firm matches. Only some rows state a clone size, as once, few, many or a class for expanded clones.

len: 14
abundance: -
d_gene: TRBD1
j_gene: TRBJ1-2
v_gene: TRBV4-2
CDR3aa: CASSQGQGGYGYTF
CDR3nt: TGTGCCAGCAGCCAGGGACAGGGCGGCTATGGCTACACCTTC

len: 14
abundance: -
d_gene: -
j_gene: TRBJ2-5
v_gene: TRBV29-1
CDR3aa: CSVSSQGRQETQYF
CDR3nt: TGCAGCGTTTCAAGCCAGGGGAGACAAGAGACCCAGTACTTC

len: 16
abundance: -
d_gene: -
j_gene: TRBJ2-5
v_gene: TRBV11-2
CDR3aa: CASSLSAAGVGETQYF
CDR3nt: TGTGCCAGCAGCTTAAGCGCAGCCGGGGTAGGAGAGACCCAGTACTTC

len: 14
abundance: -
d_gene: TRBD1
j_gene: TRBJ1-1
v_gene: TRBV19
CDR3aa: CARRTGGPNTEAFF
CDR3nt: TGTGCCAGAAGGACAGGTGGACCCAACACTGAAGCTTTCTTT

len: 15
abundance: -
d_gene: -
j_gene: TRBJ2-3
v_gene: TRBV18
CDR3aa: CASSPPGRAKDTQYF
CDR3nt: TGTGCCAGCTCACCACCCGGCAGGGCAAAAGATACGCAGTATTTT

len: 15
abundance: -
d_gene: -
j_gene: TRBJ2-7
v_gene: TRBV5-1
CDR3aa: CASSLVTGVYHEQYF
CDR3nt: TGCGCCAGCAGCTTGGTGACAGGTGTGTACCACGAGCAGTACTTC

len: 15
abundance: -
d_gene: TRBD1
j_gene: TRBJ1-4
v_gene: TRBV19
CDR3aa: CASSRRQGVNEKLFF
CDR3nt: TGTGCCAGTAGTCGCCGACAGGGGGTGAATGAAAAACTGTTTTTT

len: 12
abundance: -
d_gene: -
j_gene: TRBJ2-3
v_gene: TRBV27
CDR3aa: CASSGSTDTQYF
CDR3nt: TGTGCCAGCAGCGGGAGCACAGATACGCAGTATTTT

len: 14
abundance: -
d_gene: -
j_gene: TRBJ2-5
v_gene: TRBV18
CDR3aa: CASSPPQGVQTQYF
CDR3nt: TGTGCCAGCTCACCACCCCAAGGGGTACAGACCCAGTACTTC

len: 15
abundance: -
d_gene: -
j_gene: TRBJ1-4
v_gene: TRBV11-2
CDR3aa: CASSLEHRVGEKLFF
CDR3nt: TGTGCCAGCAGCTTAGAGCACAGGGTTGGGGAAAAACTGTTTTTT

len: 15
abundance: -
d_gene: -
j_gene: TRBJ1-1
v_gene: TRBV5-5
CDR3aa: CASSPQRAAGTEAFF
CDR3nt: TGTGCCAGCAGCCCCCAGCGAGCCGCGGGGACTGAAGCTTTCTTT

len: 13
abundance: -
d_gene: -
j_gene: TRBJ1-1
v_gene: TRBV11-2
CDR3aa: CASSLAGDTEAFF
CDR3nt: TGTGCCAGCAGCTTAGCAGGGGACACTGAAGCTTTCTTT

len: 13
abundance: -
d_gene: -
j_gene: TRBJ2-7
v_gene: TRBV27
CDR3aa: CASSSRESYEQYF
CDR3nt: TGTGCCAGCAGTAGCAGGGAATCCTACGAGCAGTACTTC

len: 16
abundance: -
d_gene: -
j_gene: TRBJ2-5
v_gene: TRBV7-9
CDR3aa: CASSLAGILGRETQYF
CDR3nt: TGTGCCAGCAGTCTGGCGGGGATCCTTGGACGGGAGACCCAGTACTTC

len: 13
abundance: -
d_gene: TRBD1
j_gene: TRBJ1-1
v_gene: TRBV29-1
CDR3aa: CSVWDRGETEAFF
CDR3nt: TGCAGCGTATGGGACAGGGGTGAGACTGAAGCTTTCTTT

len: 16
abundance: -
d_gene: -
j_gene: TRBJ2-2
v_gene: TRBV7-6
CDR3aa: CASSSRVTGGTGELFF
CDR3nt: TGTGCCAGCAGCTCTAGGGTTACAGGCGGTACCGGGGAGCTGTTTTTT

len: 14
abundance: -
d_gene: -
j_gene: TRBJ2-1
v_gene: TRBV10-1
CDR3aa: CASSDHLGTYEQFF
CDR3nt: TGCGCCAGCAGTGATCACTTAGGGACATACGAGCAGTTCTTC

len: 14
abundance: once
d_gene: TRBD1
j_gene: TRBJ2-7
v_gene: TRBV6-6
CDR3aa: CASSGSGTGYEQYF
CDR3nt: TGTGCCAGCAGTGGCTCCGGGACAGGGTACGAGCAGTACTTC

len: 17
abundance: -
d_gene: -
j_gene: TRBJ2-1
v_gene: TRBV5-4
CDR3aa: CASSPGGVTRSISEQFF
CDR3nt: TGTGCCAGCAGCCCGGGGGGCGTTACGCGCAGCATTTCGGAGCAGTTCTTC

len: 14
abundance: -
d_gene: -
j_gene: TRBJ2-1
v_gene: TRBV20-1
CDR3aa: CSASRGTSRYEQFF
CDR3nt: TGCAGTGCTAGTCGGGGGACCTCCAGGTATGAGCAGTTCTTC

len: 13
abundance: -
d_gene: -
j_gene: TRBJ2-3
v_gene: TRBV30
CDR3aa: CAWTISRVDTQYF
CDR3nt: TGTGCCTGGACAATTTCGAGGGTAGATACGCAGTATTTT

len: 13
abundance: -
d_gene: TRBD1
j_gene: TRBJ1-2
v_gene: TRBV5-4
CDR3aa: CATGRGLGYGYTF
CDR3nt: TGTGCCACCGGTAGGGGGCTCGGCTATGGCTACACCTTC

len: 13
abundance: -
d_gene: -
j_gene: TRBJ1-1
v_gene: TRBV5-6
CDR3aa: CASSLAAGAEAFF
CDR3nt: TGTGCCAGCAGCTTGGCCGCGGGGGCTGAAGCTTTCTTT

len: 11
abundance: -
d_gene: -
j_gene: TRBJ1-1
v_gene: TRBV18
CDR3aa: CASSIPGTAFF
CDR3nt: TGTGCCAGCTCAATACCGGGGACTGCTTTCTTT

len: 13
abundance: -
d_gene: TRBD1
j_gene: TRBJ1-2
v_gene: TRBV18
CDR3aa: CASSPDRGDGYTF
CDR3nt: TGTGCCAGCTCCCCAGACAGGGGTGATGGCTACACCTTC

len: 12
abundance: -
d_gene: TRBD1
j_gene: TRBJ1-4
v_gene: TRBV5-6
CDR3aa: CASSRTGDELFF
CDR3nt: TGTGCCAGCAGCAGGACAGGGGATGAACTGTTTTTT

len: 14
abundance: -
d_gene: -
j_gene: TRBJ2-1
v_gene: TRBV6-5
CDR3aa: CASSYRTTFDEQFF
CDR3nt: TGTGCCAGCAGTTATAGGACTACGTTCGATGAGCAGTTCTTC

len: 15
abundance: -
d_gene: TRBD2
j_gene: TRBJ2-1
v_gene: TRBV6-5
CDR3aa: CASSYSRGLAGSQFF
CDR3nt: TGTGCCAGCAGTTACTCGAGGGGACTAGCGGGATCGCAGTTCTTC

len: 16
abundance: -
d_gene: -
j_gene: TRBJ1-4
v_gene: TRBV11-2
CDR3aa: CASSTTTGHTNEKLFF
CDR3nt: TGTGCCAGCAGCACAACAACAGGGCATACTAATGAAAAACTGTTTTTT

len: 16
abundance: -
d_gene: TRBD1
j_gene: TRBJ2-1
v_gene: TRBV3-1/TRBV3-2
CDR3aa: CASSQPGQGNYNEQFF
CDR3nt: TGTGCCAGCAGCCAACCGGGACAGGGAAACTACAATGAGCAGTTCTTC

len: 11
abundance: -
d_gene: -
j_gene: TRBJ2-5
v_gene: TRBV6-5
CDR3aa: CASSYRETQYF
CDR3nt: TGTGCCAGCAGTTACCGGGAGACCCAGTACTTC

len: 11
abundance: -
d_gene: -
j_gene: TRBJ1-1
v_gene: TRBV12-3/TRBV12-4
CDR3aa: CASSRRAEAFF
CDR3nt: TGTGCCAGCAGTCGGCGGGCTGAAGCTTTCTTT

len: 14
abundance: -
d_gene: TRBD1
j_gene: TRBJ1-3
v_gene: TRBV2
CDR3aa: CASRGQFSGNTIYF
CDR3nt: TGTGCCAGCAGGGGACAGTTCTCTGGAAACACCATATATTTT

len: 13
abundance: -
d_gene: TRBD1
j_gene: TRBJ2-5
v_gene: TRBV24-1
CDR3aa: CATRGDRLGTQYF
CDR3nt: TGTGCCACCAGGGGGGACAGGCTGGGGACCCAGTACTTC

len: 12
abundance: -
d_gene: TRBD1
j_gene: TRBJ2-3
v_gene: TRBV2
CDR3aa: CASSRDRDTQYF
CDR3nt: TGTGCCAGCAGTCGGGACAGGGATACGCAGTATTTT

len: 17
abundance: -
d_gene: TRBD1
j_gene: TRBJ1-2
v_gene: TRBV24-1
CDR3aa: CATSGRDRRNFGYGYTF
CDR3nt: TGTGCCACCAGTGGGCGGGACAGGAGGAATTTCGGCTATGGCTACACCTTC

len: 15
abundance: -
d_gene: -
j_gene: TRBJ1-1
v_gene: TRBV19
CDR3aa: CASMWTAQSLTEAFF
CDR3nt: TGTGCCAGTATGTGGACAGCCCAGAGTTTGACTGAAGCTTTCTTT

len: 15
abundance: -
d_gene: -
j_gene: TRBJ2-2
v_gene: TRBV24-1
CDR3aa: CATSHPNEEPGELFF
CDR3nt: TGTGCCACCAGTCACCCAAACGAGGAGCCCGGGGAGCTGTTTTTT

len: 15
abundance: -
d_gene: -
j_gene: TRBJ1-2
v_gene: TRBV29-1
CDR3aa: CSVLTGLEANYGYTF
CDR3nt: TGCAGCGTGCTCACAGGGTTAGAAGCTAACTATGGCTACACCTTC

len: 15
abundance: -
d_gene: TRBD1
j_gene: TRBJ1-5
v_gene: TRBV3-1/TRBV3-2
CDR3aa: CASSQAGGVNQPQHF
CDR3nt: TGTGCCAGCAGCCAAGCAGGGGGCGTCAATCAGCCCCAGCATTTT